What follows are 23 T cell receptor beta chains derived from one specimen sequenced in a study of T-cell memory formation after mild COVID-19. MiXCR, applied by TCRdb to the 5' RACE reads, yields one record per CDR3 protein. Among a few hundred thousand distinct CDR3 sequences listed, approximately 24% were seen once. The source material was PBMCs or a T cell subset sorted from them (not recorded which). The receptors here all came from an adult woman who had mild COVID-19 (a few samples of this study predate the infection). Cell type and time point are not known.

In this sample, this clonotype turned up a few times. CDR3 residues: CSARPGLAGYNEQFF. For the CDR3, the DNA is TGCAGTGCTAGACCGGGACTAGCCGGCTACAATGAGCAGTTCTTC. This chain links TRBV20-1 with TRBJ2-1, with TRBD2 identical over 9 bases. The trim removed 2 bases at V and 3 bases at J, leaving 5 bases unmatched. Germline CDR1 DFQATT, CDR2 SNEGSKA (reference sequence). This CDR3 has 15 residues.

In its sample, this clonotype was seen once. The V call is TRBV9, the J call TRBJ2-7; no definite D call. This CDR3 is built from 14 residues. CDR1 is SGDLS and CDR2 is YYNGEE in the germline V gene. V was trimmed by 4 bases and J by 0 bases, leaving 11 bases between them. The CDR3 DNA reads TGTGCCAGCAGCCCTGACCTGAGCTCCTACGAGCAGTACTTC. Translating it yields CASSPDLSSYEQYF.

This clonotype was detected only once. This chain joins TRBV5-1 and TRBJ1-2; D ambiguous. V lost 4 bases to trimming and J lost 4 bases, with 11 bases between them. This CDR3 contains 13 residues. Germline V gene data show CDR1 as SGHRS and CDR2 as YFSETQ. The CDR3 bases are TGCGCCAGCAGCCCGTGGGCCTTCTATGGCTACACCTTC. This sequence encodes CASSPWAFYGYTF.

The chain uses TRBV7-2 and TRBJ1-1; possible D gene TRBD1, 5 bases. This CDR3 contains 15 residues. Germline CDR1 reads SGHTA; CDR2 reads FQGNSA. The ends were cut back, 0 bases at V and 1 base at J, with 9 bases in the middle. The CDR3 loop is CASSLALGGNTEAFF. CDR3 nucleotide sequence: TGTGCCAGCAGCTTAGCTCTTGGGGGGAACACTGAAGCTTTCTTT.

V and J are TRBV20-1 and TRBJ1-5, with 7 bases lining up with TRBD1. V was pared by 1 base and J by 1 base, with 13 bases of the junction left unmatched. The CDR3 contains 18 residues. Looked up from germline, CDR1 is DFQATT and CDR2 is SNEGSKA (reference sequence). The CDR3 sequence is CSARGEGGRIRSNQPQHF. CDR3 nucleotides: TGCAGTGCTAGAGGAGAAGGGGGCAGGATTCGCAGCAATCAGCCCCAGCATTTT.

The chain employs TRBV20-1 and TRBJ2-1; 7 bases map to TRBD1. J was trimmed by 5 bases and V by 0 bases; bases with no gene match: 10. CDR1 is DFQATT and CDR2 is SNEGSKA in the germline V gene (reference sequence). The CDR3 length is 16 residues. Here the CDR3 DNA reads TGCAGTGCTAGAGATTTAAGGCAGGGGGAGAACAATGAGCAGTTCTTC. It is translated as CSARDLRQGENNEQFF.

This clonotype occurred a few times. The rearrangement uses TRBV5-1 and TRBJ2-3; 10 bases are shared with TRBD1. The CDR3 sequence is 16 residues long. The V segment lost 0 bases and the J segment 1 base; nucleotides outside the gene matches: 2. The V gene's germline CDR1 is SGHRS and CDR2 YFSETQ. The CDR3 is CASSLGQGARTDTQYF. Here the CDR3 DNA reads TGCGCCAGCAGCTTGGGACAGGGGGCGCGCACAGATACGCAGTATTTT.

The rearrangement links TRBV7-2 to TRBJ2-1, with 7 positions matching TRBD2. CDR1 SGHTA and CDR2 FQGNSA come from the germline V gene. Trimming took 5 bases from V and 3 from J; bases not matched to a gene: 10. The CDR3 has 16 residues. The CDR3 DNA sequence: TGTGCCAGCAGCCCCAAGGGGCGGGAGTACTACAATGAGCAGTTCTTC. This codes for CASSPKGREYYNEQFF.

This clonotype was detected a few times. This chain connects TRBV5-1 to TRBJ2-1, with 9 bases lining up with TRBD2. Unmatched junction bases numbered 6, after V lost 4 bases and J lost 4 bases. Germline values: CDR1 SGHRS, CDR2 YFSETQ. This CDR3 is 15 amino acids long. The CDR3 reads CASSSSGSAYNEQFF. The CDR3 nucleotides are TGCGCCAGCAGCAGTAGCGGGAGTGCTTACAATGAGCAGTTCTTC.

The chain uses TRBV5-1 and TRBJ2-7; 7 positions match TRBD1. The trim removed 1 base at V and 6 bases at J, leaving 7 bases unmatched. Germline lookup yields CDR1 SGHRS and CDR2 YFSETQ. The CDR3 sequence is 14 residues long. Here the CDR3 DNA reads TGCGCCAGCAGCTTGTGGCCAGGGGGACGCGAGCAGTACTTC. Protein product: CASSLWPGGREQYF.

The chain is built from TRBV4-2 and TRBJ2-1; D is uncertain. The CDR3 spans 11 residues. Per the germline V gene, CDR1 is LGHNA and CDR2 is YNFKEQ. Deletions cut 0 bases from V and 7 bases from J, with 1 base between. In DNA form, the CDR3 reads TGTGCCAGCAGCCAAGAGAATGAGCAGTTCTTC. This codes for CASSQENEQFF.

The rearrangement links TRBV7-9 to TRBJ2-5; weak D call: TRBD2 (6 bases). Per the germline V gene, CDR1 is SEHNR and CDR2 is FQNEAQ (reference sequence). Trimming left V 11 bases short and J 4 bases short, with 11 bases between. The CDR3 consists of 11 residues. The CDR3 nucleotides read TGTGCCGGAGGGGCGAGAGAGACCCAGTACTTC. Protein sequence: CAGGARETQYF.

The chain uses TRBV14 and TRBJ2-1, with D possibly matching TRBD2 (5 bases). The V gene's germline CDR1 is SGHDN and CDR2 FVKESK. The CDR3 sequence is 12 residues long. Trimming removed 1 base at V and 9 bases at J, with 7 bases between. The DNA for the CDR3 is TGTGCCAGCAGCCAAGTAGCGACTGAGCAGTTCTTC. It is translated as CASSQVATEQFF.

The CDR3 sequence is CAWSRRTGDGYTF. As DNA, the CDR3 is TGTGCCTGGAGCAGGAGGACAGGGGACGGCTACACCTTC. V usage is TRBV30 and J usage is TRBJ1-2; 9 bases align to TRBD1. V lost 3 bases and J lost 8; bases outside the gene matches: 7. The CDR3 is 13 amino acids. Germline lookup yields CDR1 GTSNPN and CDR2 SVGIG (reference sequence).

This chain uses TRBV4-1 with TRBJ1-1, with 7 nucleotides matching TRBD1. From germline, CDR1 is MGHRA and CDR2 YSYEKL. This CDR3 has 15 amino acids. V was clipped by 4 bases and J by 11 bases; unmatched bases: 16. CDR3 nucleotide sequence: TGCGCCAGCAGCCCAGGGGCCCGACAGGGCGAAGGGGCTTTCTTT. This sequence encodes CASSPGARQGEGAFF.

This clonotype was recorded many times. This CDR3 reads CASSLYSGGSYEQYF. In DNA, the CDR3 is TGTGCCAGCAGCTTATACAGCGGGGGATCCTACGAGCAGTACTTC. The chain uses TRBV7-2 and TRBJ2-7; TRBD2 matches 8 bases. The CDR3 runs 15 residues. Germline V CDR1 and CDR2: SGHTA, FQGNSA. Trimming removed 2 bases from V and 1 base from J; junction bases left unmatched: 4. Full variable domain (missing parts from reference TRBV7-2 and TRBJ2-7): GAGVSQSPSNKVTEKGKDVELRCDPISGHTALYWYRQSLGQGLEFLIYFQGNSAPDKSGLPSDRFSAERTGGSVSTLTIQRTQQEDSAVYLCASSLYSGGSYEQYFGPGTRLTVT.

The J gene is TRBJ2-5, the V gene TRBV24-1; D gene uncertain. Germline V CDR1 and CDR2: KGHDR, SFDVKD. V shed 6 bases and J shed 2 bases, with 15 bases lying between them. The CDR3 spans 15 residues. The CDR3 sequence: CATSLDGGRQETQYF. CDR3 coding DNA: TGTGCCACCAGTTTGGACGGCGGACGGCAAGAGACCCAGTACTTC.

The chain links TRBV5-1 to TRBJ2-2; D unclear. Looked up from germline, CDR1 is SGHRS and CDR2 is YFSETQ. V was trimmed by 0 bases and J by 4 bases, leaving 7 bases between them. This CDR3 comprises 14 residues. The CDR3 reads CASSLAAVTGELFF. CDR3 nucleotide sequence: TGCGCCAGCAGCTTGGCCGCGGTCACCGGGGAGCTGTTTTTT. The full variable domain, completed using reference TRBV5-1 and TRBJ2-2, is KAGVTQTPRYLIKTRGQQVTLSCSPISGHRSVSWYQQTPGQGLQFLFEYFSETQRNKGNFPGRFSGRQFSNSRSEMNVSTLELGDSALYLCASSLAAVTGELFFGEGSRLTVL.

V usage is TRBV7-9 and J usage is TRBJ2-5; tentatively, D is TRBD2 (7 bases). V was pared by 4 bases and J by 4 bases, with 13 bases between. Germline V gene sequence: CDR1 SEHNR, CDR2 FQNEAQ (reference sequence). The CDR3 contains 14 residues. In DNA, the CDR3 is TGTGCCAGCAGCTCGGGGGGCAGGGGAGAGACCCAGTACTTC. Its protein is CASSSGGRGETQYF.

The rearrangement uses TRBV12-3 or TRBV12-4 and TRBJ1-1, with D tentatively TRBD1 (5 bases). CDR3 length equals 14 residues. V was trimmed by 7 bases and J by 0 bases, leaving 12 bases between them. The CDR3 protein is CASTPDNLNTEAFF. CDR3 DNA sequence: TGTGCCAGCACCCCGGACAACCTGAACACTGAAGCTTTCTTT.

The V call is TRBV12-3 or TRBV12-4, the J call TRBJ2-4; TRBD1 aligns across 8 bases. This CDR3 contains 13 residues. V lost 3 bases and J lost 8; bases outside the gene matches: 3. CDR3 coding DNA: TGTGCCAGCAGTTTTCTGGACAGGGACATTCAGTACTTC. Translation gives CASSFLDRDIQYF.

The rearrangement joins TRBV2 to TRBJ1-1; D gene ambiguous. The germline V gene has CDR1 SNHLY and CDR2 FYNNEI. This CDR3 is 14 amino acids long. V lost 10 bases and J lost 2, with 17 bases in between. Written as DNA, the CDR3 is TGTGCCACTAGAGCCATGGATGAAAACACTGAAGCTTTCTTT. It encodes CATRAMDENTEAFF.

The gene calls are TRBV7-2 and TRBJ1-2; D might be TRBD1 (6 bases). From germline, CDR1 is SGHTA and CDR2 FQGNSA. The V end lost 5 bases, the J end lost 2 bases, and 18 bases lay between the germline ends. This CDR3 has 16 amino acids. CDR3 DNA: TGTGCCAGCAGCCCCAGTGGCGGCAGGGGAAACTATGGCTACACCTTC. Its protein is CASSPSGGRGNYGYTF.